This T cell receptor (beta chain) emerged from a study of T cell responses to AZD1222 COVID-19 vaccine. About the study: Second-dose recipients at about 4 or about 12 weeks were treated as one pooled group. Notes on the study in general: Just a handful of AZD1222 recipients were seropositive at baseline. Repertoire sampling was restricted to post-peak T cell response timepoints. Unmutated variant regions are reportedly targeted by nearly half of spike-specific TCRs.

As regards this clone: Antigen unknown.

Sequenced by immunoSEQ multiplex PCR; TCRdb stores in-frame clones only, minus some. The data show under 150,000 clones, roughly 90% seen once. In germline, CDR1 is MNHEY, CDR2 SMNVEV (reference sequence). V lost 6 bases and J lost 4, with 12 bases in between. The CDR3 covers 13 residues. This clonotype was sampled from an adult in good health. The chain couples TRBV27 to TRBJ1-1, with D possibly being TRBD1 (6 bases). The sample in question was peripheral blood, obtained on day 0 of AZD1222 vaccination. CDR3 in amino acids: CASRRGLITEAFF. Here the CDR3 DNA reads TGTGCCAGCAGGAGGGGGTTGATCACTGAAGCTTTCTTT.